This passage covers 18 T cell receptor beta chains from one sample sequenced in a study of blood T cell repertoires in COVID-19 (dated by TCRdb to 2018 to 2021). Libraries were made using the immunoSEQ multiplex PCR assay. As stored in TCRdb, this immuneACCESS dataset retains in-frame rearrangements with V and J assigned. A fraction of the clones does not appear; measured against another copy, unresolved V genes explain less than half of the discrepancy, and the remainder lacks a known reason. In all, the sample holds a few hundred thousand clones, and 88% of those were seen once. Less than 2% of the sample is held by the ten biggest clonotypes. Sequenced input: peripheral blood. Source of these receptors: a man between 65 and 79 years old with acute or convalescent COVID-19.

The chain is built from TRBV7-9 and TRBJ2-1; 9 positions agree with TRBD1. Trimming took 5 bases from V and 10 from J; bases not matched to a gene: 9. Per germline, CDR1 SEHNR and CDR2 FQNEAQ (reference sequence). This CDR3 comprises 14 residues. In DNA, the CDR3 is TGTGCCAGCAGCCCCCGGGACAGGGACTGGGAGCAGTTCTTC. This sequence encodes CASSPRDRDWEQFF.

J is TRBJ1-3 and V is TRBV18; perhaps TRBD1 as D (6 bases). Trimming stripped 2 bases from V and 2 bases from J, with 16 bases between. This CDR3 contains 17 residues. The germline gives CDR1 KGHSH, CDR2 LQKENI. CDR3 nucleotide sequence: TGTGCCAGCTCACCATTCAAGGGGGATGCAACTGGAAACACCATATATTTT. Encoded protein: CASSPFKGDATGNTIYF.

V and J are TRBV6-2 or TRBV6-3 and TRBJ1-1; 8 bases are shared with TRBD1. Germline trimming cut 5 bases from V and 3 bases from J; bases unmatched to any gene: 8. The CDR3 extends over 15 amino acids. Germline V gene data show CDR1 as MNHEY and CDR2 as SVGEGT. In DNA, the CDR3 is TGTGCCAGCAGTGGTCGACAGGGGACCTACACTGAAGCTTTCTTT. Translated, it gives CASSGRQGTYTEAFF.

The chain recombines TRBV6-2 or TRBV6-3 with TRBJ1-4; 7 bases agree with TRBD1. Trimming took 6 bases from V and 8 from J; bases not matched to a gene: 9. Per the germline V gene, CDR1 is MNHEY and CDR2 is SVGEGT. This CDR3 has 14 amino acids. The CDR3: CASSTGTAAEKLFF. The CDR3 DNA reads as TGTGCCAGCAGCACCGGGACAGCGGCAGAAAAACTGTTTTTT.

This chain uses TRBV2 with TRBJ2-2, with 12 nucleotides matching TRBD2. The CDR3 runs 17 residues. In germline, CDR1 is SNHLY, CDR2 FYNNEI. V lost 4 bases to trimming and J lost 7 bases; unmatched junction nucleotides: 10. The DNA of the CDR3 is TGTGCCAGCAGTGGGTCAGGACTAGCGGGACCTGGCGGGGAGCTGTTTTTT. It codes for CASSGSGLAGPGGELFF.

This clone was picked up one time. The chain is built from TRBV5-5 and TRBJ2-2; the match to TRBD1 covers 8 bases. The J segment lost 2 bases and the V segment lost 0 bases, leaving 3 bases of the junction unmatched. From germline, CDR1 is SGHKS and CDR2 YYEKEE (reference sequence). The CDR3 sequence is 16 residues long. CDR3 sequence reads: CASSLEQGANTGELFF. The CDR3 coding sequence is TGTGCCAGCAGCTTGGAGCAGGGGGCCAACACCGGGGAGCTGTTTTTT.

The V call is TRBV7-3, the J call TRBJ2-7, with D uncertain. V dropped 3 bases and J dropped 1 base, with 7 bases sitting between them. Germline V CDR1 and CDR2: SGHTA, FQGTGA. The CDR3 covers 13 residues. The chain's CDR3 is CASSLGRSYEQYF. As DNA, the CDR3 is TGTGCCAGCAGCTTGGGCAGATCCTACGAGCAGTACTTC.

A word on this clone: Other DNA sequences of this sample code for an identical CDR3. The chain joins TRBV9 to TRBJ2-7; D ambiguous. V lost 3 bases and J 3 bases, leaving 10 bases between the germline ends. Germline V gives CDR1 SGDLS, CDR2 YYNGEE. The CDR3 length is 13 residues. The CDR3 sequence is CASSGLLGYEQYF. The CDR3, as DNA: TGTGCCAGCAGCGGGCTCCTAGGCTACGAGCAGTACTTC.

This clone has only a few counts. The rearrangement joins TRBV11-2 to TRBJ1-3, with D possibly being TRBD1 (5 bases). The CDR3 loop spans 16 amino acids. Germline V gene sequence: CDR1 SGHAT, CDR2 FQNNGV. Trimming pared 5 bases from V and 4 bases from J, leaving 18 bases between. The CDR3 is CASSLRWSGGGNTIYF. CDR3 in DNA: TGTGCCAGCAGCCTGCGGTGGTCCGGGGGGGGAAACACCATATATTTT. The whole variable domain, filled in from reference TRBV11-2 and TRBJ1-3, reads EAGVAQSPRYKIIEKRQSVAFWCNPISGHATLYWYQQILGQGPKLLIQFQNNGVVDDSQLPKDRFSAERLKGVDSTLKIQPAKLEDSAVYLCASSLRWSGGGNTIYFGEGSWLTVV.

This chain uses TRBV19 with TRBJ2-4; D is possibly TRBD2 (6 bases). This CDR3 region has 16 residues. Trimming took off 3 bases at V and 0 bases at J, with 12 bases between the two ends. Germline CDR1 LNHDA, CDR2 SQIVND (reference sequence). CDR3 residues: CASSISGTLAKNIQYF. CDR3 coding DNA: TGTGCCAGTAGTATTTCCGGGACTCTAGCCAAAAACATTCAGTACTTC.

The chain carries TRBV11-2 and TRBJ1-1; D gene ambiguous. The CDR3 length is 12 residues. V lost 4 bases to trimming and J lost 4 bases, with 7 bases between them. The germline gives CDR1 SGHAT, CDR2 FQNNGV. The CDR3 bases are TGTGCCAGCAGCTCCCTCGGCACTGAAGCTTTCTTT. Translation gives CASSSLGTEAFF. The full variable domain, completed using reference TRBV11-2 and TRBJ1-1, is EAGVAQSPRYKIIEKRQSVAFWCNPISGHATLYWYQQILGQGPKLLIQFQNNGVVDDSQLPKDRFSAERLKGVDSTLKIQPAKLEDSAVYLCASSSLGTEAFFGQGTRLTVV.

CDR3 amino acids: CASSFTGTGSYEQYF. Here the CDR3 DNA reads TGTGCCAGCAGCTTCACAGGGACGGGTTCCTACGAGCAGTACTTC. The gene calls are TRBV7-2 and TRBJ2-7; maybe TRBD1 (6 bases). Between the trimmed V and J ends, which lost 3 bases and 1 base, there was a span of 13 bases. The CDR3 spans 15 residues. The germline gives CDR1 SGHTA, CDR2 FQGNSA. Drawing the rest from reference TRBV7-2 and TRBJ2-7, the complete variable domain is GAGVSQSPSNKVTEKGKDVELRCDPISGHTALYWYRQSLGQGLEFLIYFQGNSAPDKSGLPSDRFSAERTGGSVSTLTIQRTQQEDSAVYLCASSFTGTGSYEQYFGPGTRLTVT.

The chain employs TRBV24-1 and TRBJ2-1; TRBD1 agrees at 7 bases. This CDR3 region has 17 residues. V trimming: 3 bases; J trimming: 3 bases; junction bases outside the gene matches: 10. Germline V gives CDR1 KGHDR, CDR2 SFDVKD. The DNA for the CDR3 is TGTGCCACCAGTGATGGCTCGGGGACAGAATTCTACAATGAGCAGTTCTTC. Translation gives CATSDGSGTEFYNEQFF.

The sample holds one count of this clone. The chain uses TRBV6-1 and TRBJ1-3; no reliable D call. Trimming stripped 3 bases from V and 2 bases from J, with 8 bases between. Germline V lookup: CDR1 MNHNS, CDR2 SASEGT. The CDR3 covers 14 residues. CDR3 amino acids: CASSEWTAGNTIYF. The CDR3 DNA sequence: TGTGCCAGCAGTGAGTGGACTGCTGGAAACACCATATATTTT.

This chain uses TRBV5-1 with TRBJ1-1, with 8 positions matching TRBD1. V was pared by 4 bases and J by 1 base, with 6 bases of the junction left unmatched. CDR3 size: 15 residues. Germline V CDR1 and CDR2: SGHRS, YFSETQ. CDR3 DNA sequence: TGCGCCAGCAGCGGGGGGACAGGTCAGAACACTGAAGCTTTCTTT. Translation: CASSGGTGQNTEAFF.

The chain recombines TRBV5-1 with TRBJ2-7; TRBD2 aligns across 11 bases. V shed 4 bases and J 12 bases; nucleotides not matched to a gene: 9. CDR1 is SGHRS, CDR2 YFSETQ, per germline. The CDR3 has 13 residues. CDR3 in DNA: TGCGCCAGCAGCCTAGGGACTAGCGGATCGAGGTACTTC. Encoded protein: CASSLGTSGSRYF.

This clone was counted only a few times. This sequence joins TRBV7-8 and TRBJ1-5; D is undetermined. Germline V gene lookup returns CDR1 SGHVS and CDR2 FQNEAQ. Trimming stripped 0 bases from V and 3 bases from J, with 6 bases between. This CDR3 region has 14 residues. The CDR3 DNA reads as TGTGCCAGCAGCTTAGCGCGGCACAATCAGCCCCAGCATTTT. Its protein is CASSLARHNQPQHF. Filled out from reference TRBV7-8 and TRBJ1-5, the complete variable domain reads GAGVSQSPRYKVAKRGQDVALRCDPISGHVSLFWYQQALGQGPEFLTYFQNEAQLDKSGLPSDRFFAERPEGSVSTLKIQRTQQEDSAVYLCASSLARHNQPQHFGDGTRLSIL.

This chain joins TRBV10-3 and TRBJ1-1; 9 positions agree with TRBD1. The CDR3 runs 15 residues. CDR1 and CDR2 from the germline V gene are ENHRY and SYGVKD. Trimming removed 6 bases from V and 5 bases from J; junction bases left unmatched: 10. The CDR3 bases are TGTGCCATCAGCGCCGGGACAGGGAAGGATACTGAAGCTTTCTTT. This encodes CAISAGTGKDTEAFF.